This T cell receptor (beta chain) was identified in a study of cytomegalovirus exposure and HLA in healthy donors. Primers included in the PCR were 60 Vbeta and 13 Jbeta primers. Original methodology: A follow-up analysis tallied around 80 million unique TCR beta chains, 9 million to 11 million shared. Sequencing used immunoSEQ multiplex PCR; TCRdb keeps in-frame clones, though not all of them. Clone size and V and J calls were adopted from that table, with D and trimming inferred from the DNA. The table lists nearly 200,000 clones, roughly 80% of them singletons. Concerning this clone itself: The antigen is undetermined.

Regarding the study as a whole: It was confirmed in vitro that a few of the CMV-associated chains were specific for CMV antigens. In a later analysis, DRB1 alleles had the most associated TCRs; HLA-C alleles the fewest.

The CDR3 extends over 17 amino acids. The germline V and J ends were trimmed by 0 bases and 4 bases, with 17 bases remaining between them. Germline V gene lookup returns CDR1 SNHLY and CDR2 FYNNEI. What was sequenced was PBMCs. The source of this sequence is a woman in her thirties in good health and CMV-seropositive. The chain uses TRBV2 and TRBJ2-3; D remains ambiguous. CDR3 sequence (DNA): TGTGCCAGCAGTGAAGCGCTTGGATTAGTGGGCCCAGATACGCAGTATTTT. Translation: CASSEALGLVGPDTQYF. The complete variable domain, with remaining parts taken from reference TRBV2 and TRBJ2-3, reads EPEVTQTPSHQVTQMGQEVILRCVPISNHLYFYWYRQILGQKVEFLVSFYNNEISEKSEIFDDQFSVERPDGSNFTLKIRSTKLEDSAMYFCASSEALGLVGPDTQYFGPGTRLTVL.